This T cell receptor (beta chain) was identified in a study of blood T cells in healthy people across ages. Study findings and constraints: Estimated diversity across one million T cells was deemed an underestimate.

Each sample used at least 7 million PBMCs. It was with a sample-barcoded 5' primer and a J-beta primer mix that a second PCR of about 6 to 12 cycles was run. TCRdb processed the 5' RACE reads anew with MiXCR; each CDR3 protein has one entry. The sample lists a few hundred thousand distinct CDR3 sequences, 27% occurring once. This clonotype was counted between two and nine times. The antigen remains undetermined. Germline assignment: CDR1 SGHRS and CDR2 YFSETQ. The CDR3 runs 16 residues. The genes are TRBV5-1 and TRBJ2-5; 7 positions agree with TRBD1. The last part of the DNA fits TRBJ2-7 better; the J call may be wrong. The sample consisted of blood. The receptor was derived from a woman aged 70-85 years in good health. Written as DNA, the CDR3 is TGCGCCAGCAGCACCGGACAGGATCCCTCTTATTACGAGCAGTACTTC. The encoded protein is CASSTGQDPSYYEQYF.